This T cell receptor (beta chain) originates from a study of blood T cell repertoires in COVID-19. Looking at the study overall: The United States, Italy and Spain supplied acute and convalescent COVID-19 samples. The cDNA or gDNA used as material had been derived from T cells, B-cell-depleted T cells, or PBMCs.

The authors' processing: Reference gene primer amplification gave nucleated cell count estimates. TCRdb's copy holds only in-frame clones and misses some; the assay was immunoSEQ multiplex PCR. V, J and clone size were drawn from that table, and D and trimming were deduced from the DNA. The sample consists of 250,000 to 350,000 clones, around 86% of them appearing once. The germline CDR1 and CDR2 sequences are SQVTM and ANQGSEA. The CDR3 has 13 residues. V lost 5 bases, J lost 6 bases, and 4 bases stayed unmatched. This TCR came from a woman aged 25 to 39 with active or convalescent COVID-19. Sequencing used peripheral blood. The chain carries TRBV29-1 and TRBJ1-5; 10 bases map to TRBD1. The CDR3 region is CSVQTGGSQPQHF. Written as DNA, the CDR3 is TGCAGCGTTCAGACAGGGGGCAGTCAGCCCCAGCATTTT.